The 22 T cell receptor beta chains below come from one sample, sequenced in a study of blood T cell repertoires in COVID-19. Sequenced by immunoSEQ multiplex PCR; TCRdb stores in-frame clones only, minus some. This sample yields about 57,000 clones, of which around 80% are seen a single time; over 3% belongs to the top ten. Input material: peripheral blood. The receptors here all came from a man aged 55 to 70 with acute or convalescent COVID-19.

The chain recombines TRBV6-5 with TRBJ1-5, with 9 bases identical to TRBD1. Per germline, CDR1 MNHEY and CDR2 SVGAGI. The ends lost 4 bases at V and 3 bases at J; junction bases unmatched: 7. The CDR3 totals 16 residues. The CDR3 is CASSSPGQGYNQPQHF. The CDR3 DNA is TGTGCCAGCAGTTCCCCGGGACAGGGATACAATCAGCCCCAGCATTTT.

The chain links TRBV6-5 to TRBJ2-1; 8 bases fit TRBD1. The J segment lost 8 bases and the V segment lost 5 bases, leaving 8 bases of the junction unmatched. The germline V gene encodes CDR1 MNHEY and CDR2 SVGAGI. CDR3 length equals 14 residues. CDR3 residues: CASSQLTGADEQFF. The CDR3 DNA follows: TGTGCCAGCAGTCAATTGACAGGGGCGGATGAGCAGTTCTTC.

This chain uses TRBV5-6 with TRBJ1-2; 12 bases match TRBD1. The CDR3 contains 15 residues. CDR1 and CDR2 from the germline V gene are SGHDT and YYEEEE. Trimming took 4 bases from V and 7 from J; bases not matched to a gene: 8. The CDR3 DNA sequence: TGTGCCAGCAGCAGACGGGACAGGGGGCCGGCTGGCTACACCTTC. It specifies CASSRRDRGPAGYTF.

CDR3 sequence: CASSKERQTYEQYF. CDR3 bases: TGTGCCAGCAGCAAAGAAAGACAGACCTACGAGCAGTACTTC. The chain carries TRBV21-1 and TRBJ2-7; TRBD1 is the table's D call and was not checked against the DNA. TRBV21-1 is a listed pseudogene. The CDR3 sequence is 14 residues long.

The chain uses TRBV21-1 and TRBJ2-3; TRBD1, the D gene given by the table, was not confirmed from the DNA. TRBV21-1 is described as a pseudogene. CDR3 size: 20 residues. The CDR3 coding sequence is TGTGCCAGCAGCAAAGGCGGACACAGGAGACACAGGGGAGACACAGATACGCAGTATTTT. Its protein is CASSKGGHRRHRGDTDTQYF.

The chain has TRBV4-1 and TRBJ2-1, with TRBD2 matching 9 bases. V lost 5 bases, J lost 6 bases, and 11 bases stayed unmatched. The CDR3 is made up of 16 amino acids. Germline values: CDR1 MGHRA, CDR2 YSYEKL. The CDR3 region is CASSVRGREEVNEQFF. The CDR3 DNA sequence: TGCGCCAGCAGCGTGCGCGGGAGGGAAGAGGTCAATGAGCAGTTCTTC.

The chain is built from TRBV24-1 and TRBJ1-2, with D unresolved. This CDR3 is built from 11 residues. Per germline, CDR1 KGHDR and CDR2 SFDVKD. Trimming took off 1 base at V and 8 bases at J, with 4 bases between the two ends. The CDR3 reads CATSDFQGYTF. CDR3 bases: TGTGCCACCAGTGATTTTCAAGGCTACACCTTC.

This clone was counted between two and nine times. The V call is TRBV6-1, the J call TRBJ2-2, with 8 positions matching TRBD1. CDR3 length: 12 residues. The J segment lost 11 bases and the V segment lost 2 bases, leaving 1 base of the junction unmatched. From germline, CDR1 is MNHNS and CDR2 SASEGT. CDR3 DNA: TGTGCCAGCAGTGAACCAGGGGGCGAGCTGTTTTTT. Residues: CASSEPGGELFF.

The J gene is TRBJ1-4, the V gene TRBV9; possibly TRBD1 for D (6 bases). CDR1 and CDR2 from the germline V gene are SGDLS and YYNGEE. The ends were cut back, 3 bases at V and 8 bases at J, with 11 bases in the middle. The CDR3 spans 13 residues. The chain's CDR3 is CASSETGGEKLFF. The CDR3 bases are TGTGCCAGCAGCGAGACGGGGGGCGAAAAACTGTTTTTT.

The V gene is TRBV5-1, the J gene TRBJ2-7; 8 nucleotides agree with TRBD1. The CDR3 length is 15 residues. The trim removed 0 bases at V and 7 bases at J, leaving 9 bases unmatched. Germline values: CDR1 SGHRS, CDR2 YFSETQ. The chain's CDR3 is CASSLERQGMGEQYF. The DNA of the CDR3 is TGCGCCAGCAGCTTGGAGCGACAGGGGATGGGTGAGCAGTACTTC.

This clone turned up a few times. V gene TRBV29-1 combines with J gene TRBJ2-2; D call uncertain. Germline V gives CDR1 SQVTM, CDR2 ANQGSEA. The CDR3 is 13 amino acids. The V and J ends lost 5 bases and 1 base respectively, with 8 bases between them. The CDR3 DNA is TGCAGCGTTCGGCTAGAGAACACCGGGGAGCTGTTTTTT. The encoded protein is CSVRLENTGELFF.

The table lists this clone with a few counts. V is TRBV19 and J is TRBJ2-7, with D perhaps matching TRBD1 (5 bases). Germline-derived CDR1 and CDR2 are LNHDA and SQIVND (reference sequence). The CDR3 contains 13 residues. Trimming cost V 3 bases and J 0 bases, with 6 bases left between them. The CDR3 DNA sequence: TGTGCCAGTAGTATCAGGGTCTCCTACGAGCAGTACTTC. This gives the protein CASSIRVSYEQYF.

The CDR3 bases are TGTGCCAGCAGCTTTAGCGGGAGGGCCTCCGGGGAGCTGTTTTTT. Translated, it gives CASSFSGRASGELFF. V is TRBV7-2 and J is TRBJ2-2, with 11 bases matching TRBD2. Looked up from germline, CDR1 is SGHTA and CDR2 is FQGNSA. The V segment lost 3 bases and the J segment 6 bases; nucleotides outside the gene matches: 3. The length of the CDR3 is 15 residues. Using reference TRBV7-2 and TRBJ2-2 for the parts outside the CDR3, the full variable domain is GAGVSQSPSNKVTEKGKDVELRCDPISGHTALYWYRQSLGQGLEFLIYFQGNSAPDKSGLPSDRFSAERTGGSVSTLTIQRTQQEDSAVYLCASSFSGRASGELFFGEGSRLTVL.

V usage is TRBV10-3 and J usage is TRBJ1-1, with D unclear. Germline CDR1 reads ENHRY; CDR2 reads SYGVKD. The CDR3 length is 14 residues. Trimming cost V 6 bases and J 2 bases, with 13 bases left between them. CDR3 sequence: CAIRAQAVNTEAFF. The CDR3 bases are TGTGCCATCAGGGCCCAGGCCGTTAACACTGAAGCTTTCTTT.

This clone was seen only a few times. The rearrangement links TRBV7-8 to TRBJ2-5, with TRBD1 identical over 7 bases. The CDR3 length is 16 residues. From germline, CDR1 is SGHVS and CDR2 FQNEAQ. V lost 3 bases to trimming and J lost 2 bases; unmatched junction nucleotides: 9. CDR3 nucleotides: TGTGCCAGCAGCTTGGTCCCGGGACAGCAACAAGAGACCCAGTACTTC. Protein product: CASSLVPGQQQETQYF.

J is TRBJ2-1 and V is TRBV9, with 11 bases fitting TRBD2. CDR3 size: 15 residues. Germline V gives CDR1 SGDLS, CDR2 YYNGEE. Trimming took 1 base from V and 8 from J; bases not matched to a gene: 5. The CDR3 loop is CASSVWVAGGDEQFF. CDR3 DNA sequence: TGTGCCAGCAGCGTATGGGTAGCGGGAGGGGATGAGCAGTTCTTC. Complete variable domain (other parts from reference TRBV9 and TRBJ2-1): DSGVTQTPKHLITATGQRVTLRCSPRSGDLSVYWYQQSLDQGLQFLIQYYNGEERAKGNILERFSAQQFPDLHSELNLSSLELGDSALYFCASSVWVAGGDEQFFGPGTRLTVL.

The chain carries TRBV29-1 and TRBJ2-2; TRBD2 matches 11 bases. J gave up 4 bases and V 8 bases, and 12 bases lay outside the gene matches. The CDR3 extends over 16 amino acids. Germline V lookup: CDR1 SQVTM, CDR2 ANQGSEA. The CDR3 loop is CSFRTSGYTSTGELFF. The CDR3 region has the DNA TGCAGCTTTCGGACTAGCGGGTATACTAGCACCGGGGAGCTGTTTTTT.

The chain joins TRBV29-1 to TRBJ2-7, with D possibly TRBD1 on 5 matching bases. CDR3 length: 13 amino acids. The V gene lost 4 bases and the J gene lost 0 bases, with 10 bases spanning the gap. In germline, CDR1 is SQVTM, CDR2 ANQGSEA. The CDR3 loop is CSVVRRASYEQYF. The CDR3 DNA reads TGCAGCGTTGTGCGCAGGGCCTCCTACGAGCAGTACTTC.

The genes are TRBV7-3 and TRBJ2-2, with no clear D. The CDR3 extends over 13 amino acids. V was pared by 5 bases and J by 5 bases, with 9 bases between. Germline assignment: CDR1 SGHTA and CDR2 FQGTGA. CDR3 nucleotides: TGTGCCAGCAGCCCTACAGTGACCGGGGAGCTGTTTTTT. The encoded protein is CASSPTVTGELFF.

This chain joins TRBV27 and TRBJ1-5; D is possibly TRBD1 (5 bases). The V gene's germline CDR1 is MNHEY and CDR2 SMNVEV (reference sequence). The CDR3 totals 15 residues. V shed 6 bases and J shed 5 bases, with 17 bases lying between them. The CDR3 nucleotides read TGTGCCAGCAGCCCCCTCGGTGGAGGGGATCAGCCCCAGCATTTT. It translates to CASSPLGGGDQPQHF.

This clone was recorded once. The V and J genes are TRBV13 and TRBJ2-5; the D is unclear. There are 13 residues in the CDR3. Trimming took 3 bases from V and 2 from J, leaving 7 bases between them. CDR1 PRHDT and CDR2 FYEKMQ come from the germline V gene (reference sequence). CDR3 in amino acids: CASSFRGQETQYF. Here the CDR3 DNA reads TGTGCCAGCAGCTTTCGCGGACAAGAGACCCAGTACTTC.

This chain connects TRBV28 to TRBJ1-4, with 7 nucleotides matching TRBD1. Germline-derived CDR1 and CDR2 are MDHEN and SYDVKM. The CDR3 spans 13 residues. Losses at the gene ends were 8 bases for V and 8 bases for J; bases not matched to a gene: 8. Here the CDR3 reads CASLGQLREKLFF. In DNA, the CDR3 is TGTGCCAGCCTGGGACAGTTGAGAGAAAAACTGTTTTTT.